Listed below are T cell receptor beta chains from one sample, sequenced in a study of CD8 T cells in ankylosing spondylitis. From the 5' RACE reads, TCRdb called clonotypes with MiXCR, one entry per CDR3 protein. The sample has approximately 140,000 distinct CDR3 sequences, under 55% seen once. The specimen was synovial fluid, either unsorted or a sorted T cell fraction (not recorded which). These receptors all come from a male donor with ankylosing spondylitis. The conserved cysteine and the conserved F or W are not part of the CDR3 here.

V gene	CDR3 length	J gene	CDR3 protein
TRBV24-1	10	TRBJ1-1	ATSGQGGEAF
TRBV7-9	13	TRBJ1-2	ASSLKAVEHYGYT
TRBV28	14	TRBJ2-1	ASSSVRLAAEEEQF
TRBV12-3/TRBV12-4	11	TRBJ2-2	ASTPGVTGELF
TRBV6-2/TRBV6-3	12	TRBJ1-5	ASSSGTENQPQH
TRBV5-1	11	TRBJ1-1	ASSRGRYTEAF
TRBV7-2	12	TRBJ1-1	ASSSGWFPTEAF
TRBV12-3/TRBV12-4	13	TRBJ2-5	ASSSGDTVQETQY
TRBV12-3/TRBV12-4	12	TRBJ1-4	ASRSTGGGEELF
TRBV19	13	TRBJ1-5	ASSMDRDLNQPQH
TRBV12-3/TRBV12-4	11	TRBJ1-1	ASMFRVYTEAF
TRBV7-3	17	TRBJ2-1	ASSTNKRPIGSSYNEQF
TRBV7-2	13	TRBJ2-7	ASSLVSSGIYEQY
TRBV5-4	11	TRBJ1-5	ASSFDSIQPQH
TRBV20-1	13	TRBJ2-1	SARGESDLNNEQF
TRBV2	11	TRBJ1-1	ASSETGNTEAF
TRBV20-1	16	TRBJ1-2	SASPRRGREVFLRGYT
TRBV7-9	14	TRBJ2-3	ASSLAASCCADTQY
TRBV4-1	15	TRBJ2-3	ASSQLGRQAMGDTQY
TRBV30	12	TRBJ1-1	AWSAGGGHTEAF
TRBV6-2/TRBV6-3	13	TRBJ1-2	ASSYTGTGGSGYT
TRBV5-1	13	TRBJ2-7	ASSLWGGRRYEQY
TRBV20-1	14	TRBJ2-1	SAHHAYRGNYNEQF
TRBV12-3/TRBV12-4	12	TRBJ2-2	AQRAGPNTGELF
TRBV20-1	13	TRBJ2-7	SASRWGTSVYEQY
TRBV4-2	13	TRBJ2-2	ASSQEDLGTGELF
TRBV7-9	12	TRBJ2-2	ASSQTGGPGELF
TRBV6-2/TRBV6-3	9	TRBJ1-1	ASRSTLEAF
TRBV5-1	11	TRBJ1-4	ASSLDGNEKLF
TRBV7-2	14	TRBJ1-6	ASSLSAGSGDSPLH
TRBV6-5	12	TRBJ2-7	ASSYWQGGYEQY
TRBV15	12	TRBJ2-7	ATSSLGMNYEQY
TRBV20-1	12	TRBJ2-1	SAILAGCCNEQF
TRBV9	12	TRBJ2-2	ASSARQGFGELF
TRBV7-8	21	TRBJ1-1	ASSLLGPYSGTATGTRYTEAF
TRBV18	13	TRBJ2-2	ASSPETANTGELF
TRBV20-1	11	TRBJ2-2	SARVKNTGELF
TRBV20-1	12	TRBJ1-2	SARSTGANYGYT
TRBV18	13	TRBJ2-3	ASSPGTVGGIEQY